Here is one T cell receptor beta chain with its context. Its recognized antigen is unknown. No per-base quality is available; no much larger clone lies one base away. Library construction relied on the immunoSEQ multiplex PCR assay. The multiplex PCR relied on a mix of 60 forward primers for TCR Vbeta segments and 13 reverse primers for TCR Jbeta segments. A multiplex PCR assay on genomic DNA amplified the CDR3 region of rearranged TCR beta genes. The amplified TCR beta libraries were sequenced on the Illumina HiSeq System as 87-base-pair reads. The authors' pipeline ran thus. A later analysis tallied 80 million to 95 million unique TCR beta chains across the 650 to 750 repertoires, and approximately 11 million of those chains were shared by two or more donors. Raw reads were error-corrected and collapsed into unique sequences with a nearest-neighbor algorithm that merged closely related sequences to remove PCR and sequencing errors. To assign V, D and J gene segments, CDR3 sequences were aligned to IMGT reference sequences. For a sequence to be retained, a match of at least six nucleotides to both a V gene segment and a J gene segment was required. A rearrangement was called productive if the CDR3 had no stop codons and remained in frame with V and J, and every other rearrangement was called non-productive. Following IMGT convention, CDR3 was defined as the stretch from the second conserved V-encoded cysteine to the conserved J-encoded phenylalanine. Sequences without an unambiguous match to a single V gene segment were excluded from the earlier analysis of approximately 560 of the donors. An earlier analysis of 587 of the donors classified V segments as functional when productive rearrangements were above 56.7% and as segregating when the standard deviation between donors was above 5%. A statistical classification framework was built for diagnosing cytomegalovirus status from the catalog of TCR beta chain sequences. V and J gene assignment, in a later analysis, came from comparing TCR nucleotide sequences with IMGT/GENE-DB human TR gene sequences. In a later analysis, CDR3 sequences and most-parsimonious VDJ recombination scenarios were assigned using the TCRdist pipeline. In a later analysis, every TCR beta chain was defined by the combination of its CDR3 amino acid sequence and its V-gene family, and reads without a unique V-gene family were dropped. A later analysis removed 592 highly shared, low-generation-probability nucleotide sequences to deal with suspected cross-contamination and a sequencing artifact. A later analysis calculated a clonal expansion index for each public chain from normalized within-repertoire ranks of inferred template counts. In a later analysis, generation probabilities were computed with a VDJ recombination model fitted to out-of-frame rearrangements, and the resulting probabilities were checked against IGoR. In a later analysis, hypergeometric tests were used to score TCR-TCR, TCR-HLA and TCR-CMV co-occurrence, with a repertoire-size bias correction applied to TCR pairs. A later analysis estimated false discovery rates by permuting HLA or CMV assignments 20 times. In a later analysis, co-occurring TCRs were grouped using DBSCAN, with TCRdist sequence similarity added in when clustering inside HLA-allele-positive subsets. Repertoires with fewer than 30,000 or more than 120,000 public chains were left out of co-occurrence clustering, as were a handful of repertoires with anomalous nucleotide sharing. TCRdb stores this immuneACCESS table with in-frame sequences only. Part of the clones is absent; in the studies checked, under half of the shortfall reflects unresolved V genes, and no reason is known for the rest. The DNA was the basis for D and trimming; V, J and clone size are from that table. The sample includes some 120,000 clones, with 80% observed a single time. More than 2.5% of the sample is held by the ten biggest clonotypes.

This entry is derived from a study of cytomegalovirus exposure and HLA in healthy donors (dated by TCRdb to 2016 to 2017). A note on the overall study: An earlier analysis of about 560 of the donors reported roughly 300 Gb of sequence data and 95 million to 120 million unique TCR beta sequences obtained from 180 million or so T cells. Because of strong linkage in the cohort, five DR-DQ haplotypes were treated as single units for association and clustering. Along with the roughly 670-subject first cohort, a separate validation cohort of around 110 different subjects was used. The later analysis used no new phenotypic data to find candidate immune exposures, relying instead on TCR beta sequences and their occurrence across donors. The T cell repertoires of several hundred subjects were profiled by immunosequencing and related to cytomegalovirus serostatus. An early release that covered roughly 600 HLA-typed donors contained approximately 300 gigabases of sequencing data and tens of millions of unique TCR sequences. Alongside the repertoire data, information on donor age, sex, ethnicity and CMV serostatus was compiled. The number of donors typed differed by locus, with roughly 620-640 for A, B, C, DRB1 and DQB1, over 500 for DQA1, 600 to 610 for DPA1, and some 450 for DPB1. Of the approximately 370 genotyped donors, roughly 80% were placed in the genetic ancestry cluster associated with self-reported Caucasian donors. An earlier analysis of 587 of the donors applied high-throughput TCR beta sequencing to assess whether each TCR beta V gene segment acted as functional or pseudogenic. Every discovery cohort repertoire had been produced on one sequencing platform. To predict cytomegalovirus infection status, the study combined high-throughput TCR immunosequencing, statistical association of individual TCRs with disease status, and machine learning. A later analysis re-examined previously published TCR beta repertoires from hundreds of donors and added high-resolution HLA genotyping to investigate patterns of TCR occurrence. On average, around 200,000 unique TCR beta nucleotide sequences were sequenced per donor among about 400 genotyped donors of the cohort, with roughly 19% of those sequences being non-productive. HLA typing included class I and class II loci at four-digit resolution. The aim of the study was to test whether cataloging public T cell receptors could identify signatures of past pathogen exposure. In a later genetic analysis, genome-wide SNP genotypes for about 55% of the roughly 670 donors were used, and that subset was treated as a discovery cohort.

The investigation overall reported the following: HLA typing was unavailable for some donors at each locus, so association tests used only the typed subset. A later analysis found that TCR association rates varied across HLA loci, with DRB1 alleles showing the most associated TCRs and HLA-C alleles the fewest. The 87-base-pair reads could not distinguish some IMGT-functional V segments, including TRBV6-2 and TRBV6-3, so those segments were excluded. Only TCR beta chains were sequenced in this cohort, and the absence of alpha or paired-chain data limited detectable features. A few of the identified cytomegalovirus-associated TCR beta chains were confirmed in vitro to be specific for cytomegalovirus antigens. At a false discovery rate of 0.05, a later analysis linked 16,951 TCR beta sequences to specific HLA alleles. V-gene and J-gene trimming of TCR beta chains was associated with a missense DCLRE1C variant in a later genetic analysis, and the association was replicated in an independent cohort. According to a later analysis, most CMV-associated TCR beta chains appeared to be HLA-restricted, and the HLA associations seemed to be driven largely by CMV exposure. In a later analysis, HLA-associated TCR beta chains showed more clonal expansion and lower generation probabilities than non-associated chains that were equally common. A further reported finding was that TCR beta sequences accurately predicted the HLA-A and HLA-B alleles for most subjects in the first cohort. The classifier was reported to diagnose cytomegalovirus status with high specificity and sensitivity in both the original cohort and the validation cohort. Compared with the roughly 700-donor mean, donors in an Asian-associated ancestry cluster had fewer N-insertions in productive TCRs, according to a later genetic analysis. The presence/absence analyses assumed that sequencing depth was roughly uniform across donors, and that assumption may not be true. Because counts were too low, roughly 18 rarely observed V segments, including chromosome 9 orphons, were left out of the earlier analysis of about 500 of the donors. For the cohort, immune exposure information was limited to CMV serostatus. When HLA alleles, especially DR and DQ, strongly co-occurred, attributing TCR associations to individual alleles was difficult. Across donors, most TCR sequences were observed very rarely, whereas some public TCRs were present in many individuals. The study listed 164 TCR beta chains as associated with cytomegalovirus. A cluster of highly shared sequence variants was judged likely to be a technical artifact of the sequencing pipeline. A later analysis reported that several top co-occurrence clusters appeared linked to parvovirus B19, influenza, CMV and Epstein-Barr virus. The authors suggested that the approach could potentially be extended to other disease states and immunological phenotypes. Broadly in line with IMGT annotations, most TCR beta V segments showed up in productive rearrangements about 87% or about 30% of the time in an earlier analysis of roughly 590 of the donors. Linkage disequilibrium might explain the correlated functional status among segregating V segments, but an unknown experimental factor could not be ruled out.

Measured from the cysteine to the phenylalanine, the CDR3 is 14 residues long. Only the CDR3 portion is preserved as DNA: 42 bases, with reading frame beginning at the first base. Via the germline V gene, CDR1 is MNHEY and CDR2 SVGAGI. V trim: 5 bases; J trim: 4 bases; unmatched bases: 7. The cohort comprised 710 or so healthy bone marrow donors. All cohort members were sampled while nominally healthy, although unrecorded immune exposures were likely present. The donor tested CMV seronegative and was one of the 352 seronegative cohort members. Each donor provided a peripheral blood sample, and peripheral blood mononuclear cells were used for TCR beta sequencing. Genomic DNA was extracted from the blood cell samples with the Qiagen DNeasy Blood Extraction Kit.

This TCR derives from a male donor in good health and CMV-seronegative. The V gene is TRBV6-5 and the J gene is TRBJ1-2; a stretch of 7 junction bases matches TRBD1. Sample: PBMCs. The CDR3 sequence is CASSADRAGYGYTF. The DNA reads as follows: TGTGCCAGCAGTGCAGACAGGGCTGGCTATGGCTACACCTTC.